The clone carrying this T cell receptor beta chain was seen ten or more times. What it recognizes is unknown. This entry comes from a study of human T cells and chemical hapten exposure. Study context: Per-sample TCR yields varied mainly from small pooled library volume differences. General study findings and limits: TCRs at high frequency, those above 1 in 1000, did not change with DPC sensitization.

V lost 5 bases, J lost 4 bases, and 10 bases stayed unmatched. The CDR3 contains 16 residues. CDR1 and CDR2 from the germline V gene are SGHVS and FNYEAQ. Researchers extracted total RNA from unfractionated whole blood. Single cDNA molecules in the library carried unique molecular identifiers attached during preparation. Original handling: Across samples, TCR counts had a median of 95,638 and ranged from about 23,224 to 690,600. TCRdb independently ran MiXCR on the 5' RACE reads; one entry per CDR3 protein. TCRdb assigned the V and J calls; the authors' analysis was not used. The sample shows 81,000 or so distinct CDR3 sequences, approximately 7.7% of them seen only once.

The receptor comes from a male donor in good health. The chain links TRBV7-6 to TRBJ2-1, with 8 bases that match TRBD2. For the CDR3, the DNA is TGTGCCAGCAGCCCATTGAGCGGGGGTATGTACAATGAGCAGTTCTTC. As protein: CASSPLSGGMYNEQFF.